The next 9 T cell receptor beta chains were all read from a single sample in a study of cytomegalovirus exposure and HLA in healthy donors (dated by TCRdb to between 2016 and 2019). Library generation was performed with the immunoSEQ multiplex PCR assay. For the multiplex PCR, a mixture combining 60 forward primers for TCR Vbeta segments and 13 reverse primers for TCR Jbeta segments was used. TCRdb provides this immuneACCESS table in a form limited to in-frame rearrangements. Some clones are lacking; in checked studies, under half of them reflect an unresolved V gene, and why the rest are absent is not known. This sample gives about 100,000 clones in total; more than 60% of them show up just once. Clones ranked in the top ten supply approximately 4.3% of the sample. Sequenced sample: PBMCs. The receptors shown here come from a woman aged 18-30 years in good health and CMV-seropositive.

This sequence joins TRBV5-1 and TRBJ2-5; TRBD2 aligns across 8 bases. The V segment lost 2 bases and the J segment 5 bases; nucleotides outside the gene matches: 5. This CDR3 is built from 14 residues. Germline V gene sequence: CDR1 SGHRS, CDR2 YFSETQ. The DNA for the CDR3 is TGCGCCAGCAGCTTTGCGGGAGGCGGGGAGACCCAGTACTTC. Amino acids: CASSFAGGGETQYF. Filled out from reference TRBV5-1 and TRBJ2-5, the complete variable domain reads KAGVTQTPRYLIKTRGQQVTLSCSPISGHRSVSWYQQTPGQGLQFLFEYFSETQRNKGNFPGRFSGRQFSNSRSEMNVSTLELGDSALYLCASSFAGGGETQYFGPGTRLLVL.

The chain carries TRBV28 and TRBJ1-1; no firm D call. V lost 3 bases, J lost 0 bases, and 11 bases lay in between. In germline, CDR1 is MDHEN, CDR2 SYDVKM. CDR3 length: 15 residues. CDR3 sequence (DNA): TGTGCCAGCAGTTTCGGGTATACGATGAACACTGAAGCTTTCTTT. Its translation is CASSFGYTMNTEAFF.

The chain combines TRBV6-6 with TRBJ1-3, with no clear D. Germline CDR1 reads MNHNY; CDR2 reads SVGAGI (reference sequence). The length of the CDR3 is 16 residues. Deletions cut 4 bases from V and 0 bases from J, with 13 bases between. The DNA of the CDR3 is TGTGCCAGCAGTTCGAGGGCAGTGAGCTCTGGAAACACCATATATTTT. Translated: CASSSRAVSSGNTIYF.

The chain combines TRBV19 with TRBJ2-5, with TRBD1 matching over 10 bases. The germline CDR1 and CDR2 sequences are LNHDA and SQIVND (reference sequence). After removal of 4 bases from V and 2 bases from J, the junction contained 7 bases not matched to a gene. The CDR3 has 16 amino acids. The CDR3 reads CASSKDRGGGQETQYF. The CDR3 nucleotides read TGTGCCAGTAGTAAGGACAGGGGGGGTGGTCAAGAGACCCAGTACTTC.

The chain joins TRBV5-1 to TRBJ2-1; 11 nucleotides line up with TRBD2. The CDR3 is 15 residues long. CDR1 is SGHRS and CDR2 is YFSETQ in the germline V gene. Trimming removed 2 bases from V and 5 bases from J; junction bases left unmatched: 3. The CDR3 DNA sequence: TGCGCCAGCAGCTTACTAGCGGGAGAGCACAATGAGCAGTTCTTC. The encoded protein is CASSLLAGEHNEQFF.

The chain links TRBV4-3 to TRBJ2-3, with 11 bases fitting TRBD2. Germline V CDR1 and CDR2: LGHNA, YSLEER. CDR3 length equals 14 residues. The V gene end was trimmed by 7 bases and the J gene end by 6 bases; junction bases not matched to a gene: 6. The CDR3 nucleotides are TGCGCCAGCAAACTAGCGGGAGTTATGGATACGCAGTATTTT. This gives the protein CASKLAGVMDTQYF.

In its sample, this clone was seen once. The rearrangement uses TRBV19 and TRBJ2-4; weak D call: TRBD1 (6 bases). The CDR3 has 14 residues. Germline CDR1 and CDR2: LNHDA and SQIVND (reference sequence). V was clipped by 6 bases and J by 2 bases, with 11 bases between them. CDR3 nucleotide sequence: TGTGCCAGTAGAAGTGGACAGACCAAAAACATTCAGTACTTC. Translated, it gives CASRSGQTKNIQYF.

The V gene is TRBV5-1, the J gene TRBJ2-2; 13 nucleotides line up with TRBD2. Germline loops: CDR1 SGHRS, CDR2 YFSETQ. The CDR3 has 16 amino acids. The J segment lost 6 bases and the V segment lost 2 bases, leaving 4 bases of the junction unmatched. The CDR3 DNA follows: TGCGCCAGCAGCTTCGCCACTAGCGGGAGGGCCGGGGAGCTGTTTTTT. Encoded protein: CASSFATSGRAGELFF.

The DNA for the CDR3 is TGTGCCAGCGATTCTCTTGGGACAGCGAGGGGCGAGCAGTACTTC. It is translated as CASDSLGTARGEQYF. The rearrangement joins TRBV28 to TRBJ2-7, with TRBD1 matching 7 bases. Trimming cost V 8 bases and J 6 bases; bases outside gene matches: 16. CDR1 MDHEN and CDR2 SYDVKM come from the germline V gene. The CDR3 totals 15 residues. The entire variable domain, with the rest obtained from reference TRBV28 and TRBJ2-7, is as follows: DVKVTQSSRYLVKRTGEKVFLECVQDMDHENMFWYRQDPGLGLRLIYFSYDVKMKEKGDIPEGYSVSREKKERFSLILESASTNQTSMYLCASDSLGTARGEQYFGPGTRLTVT.